The sequence of this TCR beta chain was determined in a study of identical twins. The study's findings and limits: Twin-shared out-of-frame alpha sequences were enriched for low generation probability. The authors noted that invariant MAIT and iNKT cells could partly confound zero-insertion analyses.

Using its own MiXCR run on the 5' RACE reads, TCRdb lists one record per CDR3 protein. Here the sample spans more than 400,000 distinct CDR3 sequences, about 16% being singletons. CDR1 and CDR2 from the germline V gene are SEHNR and FQNEAQ (reference sequence). Germline trimming cut 1 base from V and 1 base from J; bases unmatched to any gene: 5. The CDR3 sequence is 16 residues long. Concerning this clonotype itself: Antigen specificity is unknown.

These sequences were also reported in another study, on yellow fever vaccine responses in identical twins.

The chain has TRBV7-9 and TRBJ1-1; 8 bases fit TRBD1. Sequenced: CD4+ T cells sorted from blood. The sequence was obtained from a woman between 18 and 29 years old in good health. CDR3 nucleotides: TGTGCCAGCAGCTTAGGGGCAGGGGGCGGGAACACTGAAGCTTTCTTT. As protein: CASSLGAGGGNTEAFF. The full variable domain, completed using reference TRBV7-9 and TRBJ1-1, is DTGVSQNPRHKITKRGQNVTFRCDPISEHNRLYWYRQTLGQGPEFLTYFQNEAQLEKSRLLSDRFSAERPKGSFSTLEIQRTEQGDSAMYLCASSLGAGGGNTEAFFGQGTRLTVV.